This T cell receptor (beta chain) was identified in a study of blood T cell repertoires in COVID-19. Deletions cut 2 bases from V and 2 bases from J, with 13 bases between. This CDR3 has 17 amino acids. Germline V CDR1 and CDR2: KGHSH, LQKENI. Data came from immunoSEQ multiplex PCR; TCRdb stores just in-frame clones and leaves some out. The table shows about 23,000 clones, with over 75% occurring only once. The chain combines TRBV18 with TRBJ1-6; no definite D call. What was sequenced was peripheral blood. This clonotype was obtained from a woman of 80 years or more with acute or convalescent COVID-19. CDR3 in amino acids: CASSPAAPGAYNSPLHF. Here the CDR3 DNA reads TGTGCCAGCTCACCAGCGGCTCCCGGGGCCTATAATTCACCCCTCCACTTT. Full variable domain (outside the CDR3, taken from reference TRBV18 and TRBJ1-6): NAGVMQNPRHLVRRRGQEARLRCSPMKGHSHVYWYRQLPEEGLKFMVYLQKENIIDESGMPKERFSAEFPKEGPSILRIQQVVRGDSAAYFCASSPAAPGAYNSPLHFGNGTRLTVT.